This is a list of T cell receptor beta chains from one sample in a study of CD8+CD57+ T cells in acquired aplastic anemia. TCRdb re-analysed the reads in MiXCR, keeping a single row per CDR3 protein. The table records around 180,000 distinct CDR3 sequences, roughly 50% of them present only once. Input material: sorted CD4+, CD8+, or CD8+CD57+ T cells (not recorded which) from PBMCs. These receptors were taken from a human donor with aplastic anemia. Both conserved end residues are part of each CDR3. A D gene is named only where the DNA matches it firmly. The size entry is marked missing in some rows and otherwise reads once, few, many or a size class.

v_gene	abundance	j_gene	d_gene	CDR3aa	CDR3nt
TRBV28	few	TRBJ1-2	NA	CASRASGLFNYGYTF	TGTGCCAGCAGAGCATCGGGACTCTTTAACTATGGCTACACCTTC
TRBV30	NA	TRBJ1-2	NA	CAWNQFWGYTF	TGTGCCTGGAATCAGTTCTGGGGCTACACCTTC
TRBV12-3/TRBV12-4	many	TRBJ1-1	NA	CASSLGLVPEAFF	TGTGCCAGCAGTTTGGGGTTGGTGCCTGAAGCTTTCTTT
TRBV6-6	NA	TRBJ1-3	TRBD1	CASRAAGTGHGNTIYF	TGTGCCAGCAGGGCCGCCGGGACAGGGCACGGAAACACCATATATTTT
TRBV29-1	NA	TRBJ2-7	TRBD2	CSVIPSGGSSYEQYF	TGCAGCGTTATCCCTAGCGGGGGGAGCTCCTACGAGCAGTACTTC
TRBV19	NA	TRBJ2-3	NA	CASSMRSVDTQYF	TGTGCCAGTAGTATGCGTAGCGTGGATACGCAGTATTTT
TRBV29-1	NA	TRBJ2-5	NA	CSVEWAGDNQETQYF	TGCAGCGTTGAATGGGCGGGGGACAACCAAGAGACCCAGTACTTC
TRBV5-6	many	TRBJ1-5	NA	CASSFGAGLSNQPQHF	TGTGCCAGCAGTTTCGGGGCAGGTCTTAGCAATCAGCCCCAGCATTTT
TRBV2	NA	TRBJ2-5	NA	CASSAIWGETQYF	TGTGCCAGCAGTGCAATCTGGGGAGAGACCCAGTACTTC
TRBV29-1	once	TRBJ1-2	NA	CSVESRVDGYTF	TGCAGCGTTGAATCCAGGGTAGATGGCTACACCTTC
TRBV9	once	TRBJ2-7	NA	CASSVGGFFDEQYF	TGTGCCAGCAGCGTAGGAGGGTTTTTTGACGAGCAGTACTTC
TRBV20-1	NA	TRBJ2-7	NA	CRGRHSYEQYF	TGCAGAGGGCGTCACTCCTACGAGCAGTACTTC
TRBV20-1	NA	TRBJ1-4	NA	CSAQVGPTNEKLFF	TGCAGTGCCCAGGTTGGACCAACTAATGAAAAACTGTTTTTT
TRBV12-3/TRBV12-4	many	TRBJ2-7	NA	CASSLAQDYEQYF	TGTGCCAGCAGTTTAGCGCAGGATTACGAGCAGTACTTC